This TCR beta chain was observed in a study of blood T cell repertoires in COVID-19 (dated by TCRdb to the early 2020s). Concerning the study at large: Collaborator samples came from the United States, Italy and Spain and covered acute and convalescent phases of COVID-19. The prospective study material was composed of cDNA or gDNA derived from T cells, B-cell-depleted T cells, or PBMCs. Deeply sampled blood TCRbeta repertoires from subjects exposed to, actively infected with, or recovered from COVID-19 were included in the dataset. The repertoires were made available in a free public database intended to serve as a resource for research on the immune response to SARS-CoV-2. The samples were drawn from the first 160 participants of the ongoing ImmuneRACE study and from about 1,200 subjects provided by 6 global collaborators. Nearly every sample came with metadata listing a de-identified subject ID, COVID-19 status, age in years and sex. Where available, HLA class I and class II types were obtained from metadata supplied by the sample provider rather than from assay-based typing. The full study reports these points: How much clinical and demographic metadata was included differed by source and by participant, and the metadata was provided uncurated.

Including the terminal cysteine and phenylalanine, the CDR3 comprises 14 residues. Left in the record is the CDR3 DNA by itself, 42 bases read in frame from the first base. CDR1 and CDR2 were assigned from the germline V gene (reference sequence) as GTSNPN and SVGIG. Ends trimmed: V by 4 bases, J by 4 bases; bases unmatched to a gene: 9. The collaborating institutions used their own protocols to collect whole blood in K2EDTA tubes. For TCRbeta analysis, collaborators shipped samples as frozen whole blood, isolated PBMCs, or DNA extracted from either of those sample types. The immunoSEQ Assay, a bias-controlled multiplex PCR, was used to amplify TCRbeta CDR3 regions from genomic DNA. The paper's data handling went like this. The number of nucleated cells in each sample was estimated from the amplification of reference gene primers within the assay. Sequence reads were collapsed and filtered to measure the absolute abundance of every unique TCRbeta CDR3 rearrangement. For each sample, productive Simpson clonality was calculated by taking the square root of Simpson's diversity index across productive rearrangements. Entries here come from immuneACCESS through TCRdb and include only in-frame sequences with V and J called. Some clones fail to appear in such tables; in the studies checked, an unresolved V gene covers under half of the shortfall, and the cause of the remainder is unknown. V and J calls and clone size are copied from that table; D and trimming were computed from the DNA. The sample table records under 150,000 clones; roughly four fifths of these occur just once. The top ten hold roughly 9.7% of the sample.

As for this clone: There is no known antigen for this receptor. No per-base quality is available; no much larger clone lies one base away.

This receptor was obtained from a man aged 35 to 55 with active or convalescent COVID-19. The sequencing sample was made of peripheral blood. The chain joins TRBV30 to TRBJ1-2, with 7 central nucleotides matching TRBD1. The nucleotide sequence reads TGTGCCTGGATATACGGGACAGCCATCTATGGCTACACCTTC. Its protein is CAWIYGTAIYGYTF.